This T cell receptor (beta chain) was profiled in a study of Ad26.COV2.S vaccination and SARS-CoV-2 variants. Study overall: Ad26.COV2.S was injected intramuscularly once or twice, 56 days apart.

The CDR3 runs 15 residues. With 1 base removed from V and 3 bases from J, the gap between germline ends came to 13 bases. From germline, CDR1 is ENHRY and CDR2 SYGVKD. Data came from immunoSEQ multiplex PCR; TCRdb stores just in-frame clones and leaves some out. This sample yields about 350,000 clones, of which about 85% are seen a single time; around 3% belongs to the top ten. The treatment was: roughly 19 received Ad26.COV2.S at low or high dose, single or two shots; roughly five received placebo; per-sample allocation not given. At day 63 after the first vaccine or placebo injection, samples were drawn. The donor was a Boston adult aged 18-55 years.

This specimen was peripheral blood, taken in a trial of Ad26.COV2.S vaccine versus placebo. The clonotype comes from a person aged 18-60 years who received the Ad26.COV2.S COVID-19 vaccine or a placebo. The chain links TRBV10-3 to TRBJ2-7; possible D gene TRBD1, 5 bases. The DNA for the CDR3 is TGTGCCATCAGTGAGTTCGGGCAGGGCGGCTACGAGCAGTACTTC. The encoded protein is CAISEFGQGGYEQYF.